One sample yielded the 13 T cell receptor beta chains listed below, sequenced in a study of CD8+CD57+ T cells in acquired aplastic anemia. Using genomic DNA as the template, TCR beta VDJ and CDR3 profiling was carried out. Each CDR3 protein is one row after TCRdb ran MiXCR on the reads. Among under 350,000 distinct CDR3 sequences, 45% to 70% were seen once, and the ten largest hold 8%. Material for sequencing was sorted CD4+, CD8+, or CD8+CD57+ T cells (not recorded which) from PBMCs. Receptor source: a human donor with severe aplastic anemia or a healthy control (not recorded which).

In this sample, this clonotype turned up a few times. The J gene is TRBJ2-1, the V gene TRBV7-6, with D unresolved. Trimming shortened V by 0 bases and J by 4 bases, and 7 bases separated the two germline ends. The CDR3 totals 14 residues. Germline V gene lookup returns CDR1 SGHVS and CDR2 FNYEAQ. The CDR3: CASSLAGFYNEQFF. Here the CDR3 DNA reads TGTGCCAGCAGCTTAGCGGGATTTTACAATGAGCAGTTCTTC.

The chain joins TRBV7-2 to TRBJ2-5; 14 bases align to TRBD2. From germline, CDR1 is SGHTA and CDR2 FQGNSA. The CDR3 has 15 residues. Germline trimming cut 5 bases from V and 6 bases from J; bases unmatched to any gene: 5. The DNA of the CDR3 is TGTGCCAGCAGCCCGGGACTAGCGGGAGCACAGACCCAGTACTTC. Its translation is CASSPGLAGAQTQYF.

This clonotype was seen a few times. V usage is TRBV5-1 and J usage is TRBJ2-7, with D tentatively TRBD1 (5 bases). The CDR3 sequence is 14 residues long. Germline V gene lookup returns CDR1 SGHRS and CDR2 YFSETQ. V was shortened by 0 bases and J by 3 bases, with 10 bases between the two germline ends. The CDR3 sequence: CASSLGWQGYEQYF. The CDR3 bases are TGCGCCAGCAGCTTGGGGTGGCAGGGCTACGAGCAGTACTTC.

This clonotype was detected a few times. The rearrangement joins TRBV20-1 to TRBJ2-5; D gene unclear. The V and J ends lost 5 bases and 4 bases respectively, with 8 bases between them. Germline V gene lookup returns CDR1 DFQATT and CDR2 SNEGSKA (reference sequence). This CDR3 comprises 11 residues. Here the CDR3 DNA reads TGCAGTGCTGGGCTAGGAGAGACCCAGTACTTC. Protein sequence: CSAGLGETQYF.

The rearrangement links TRBV7-6 to TRBJ2-3; D may be TRBD1 (6 bases). V shed 1 base and J shed 4 bases, with 12 bases lying between them. The CDR3 length is 15 residues. Germline lookup yields CDR1 SGHVS and CDR2 FNYEAQ. DNA of the CDR3: TGTGCCAGCAGCTTAGGGACAGCGTGGGCAGATACGCAGTATTTT. Its translation: CASSLGTAWADTQYF.

This clonotype was seen at least ten times. CDR3 residues: CASSQESGQGGEKLFF. CDR3 nucleotides: TGTGCCAGCAGCCAAGAGTCGGGTCAGGGCGGTGAAAAACTGTTTTTT. The J gene is TRBJ1-4, the V gene TRBV14, with a weak D call TRBD1 (5 bases). The CDR3 length is 16 residues. Germline V gives CDR1 SGHDN, CDR2 FVKESK. Trimming pared 0 bases from V and 7 bases from J, leaving 15 bases between.

Worth noting for this clonotype: With a much larger clone just one base away, this may be a read error. The chain has TRBV27 and TRBJ2-7, with D maybe TRBD1 (6 bases). V lost 8 bases and J 5 bases, leaving 22 bases between the germline ends. The CDR3 has 15 amino acids. Germline CDR1 reads MNHEY; CDR2 reads SMNVEV (reference sequence). As DNA, the CDR3 is TGTGCCAGCGGACCGATCGGGATTAACAGGGACGAGCAGTACTTC. It translates to CASGPIGINRDEQYF.

This clonotype was picked up many times. The V gene is TRBV3-1, the J gene TRBJ2-7, with 8 bases that match TRBD2. The CDR3 is made up of 15 amino acids. In germline, CDR1 is LGHDT, CDR2 YNNKEL (reference sequence). The V gene end was trimmed by 6 bases and the J gene end by 5 bases; junction bases not matched to a gene: 12. The CDR3 region has the DNA TGTGCCAGCAGTCATGCCGGGACTAGGGCTAACGAGCAGTACTTC. Translating gives CASSHAGTRANEQYF.

CDR3 loop: CASSLKTSGDDEQYF. The CDR3 nucleotides are TGTGCCAGCAGCTTGAAGACTAGCGGGGATGACGAGCAGTACTTC. The chain carries TRBV7-9 and TRBJ2-7; 11 bases agree with TRBD2. Per the germline V gene, CDR1 is SEHNR and CDR2 is FQNEAQ (reference sequence). CDR3 length: 15 amino acids. The junction had 6 bases not matched to a gene; V was cut back by 3 bases and J by 5 bases.

The rearrangement links TRBV7-6 to TRBJ2-5, with 10 bases lining up with TRBD1. J was trimmed by 5 bases and V by 1 base; bases with no gene match: 7. The CDR3 contains 16 residues. Per the germline V gene, CDR1 is SGHVS and CDR2 is FNYEAQ. The CDR3 sequence is CASSLGFGQGVETQYF. For the CDR3, the DNA is TGTGCCAGCAGCTTAGGCTTCGGACAGGGGGTCGAGACCCAGTACTTC.

The J gene is TRBJ1-6, the V gene TRBV20-1; 9 bases match TRBD1. The CDR3 covers 14 residues. V trimming: 1 base; J trimming: 6 bases; junction bases outside the gene matches: 1. CDR1 is DFQATT, CDR2 SNEGSKA, per germline (reference sequence). The CDR3 DNA follows: TGCAGTGCTAGAGTGGGACAGGGTAATTCACCCCTCCACTTT. This translates into CSARVGQGNSPLHF.

This clonotype has at least ten counts. This chain links TRBV11-3 with TRBJ2-7; TRBD2 is a possible D gene (6 bases). Germline V gene sequence: CDR1 SGHNT, CDR2 YENEEA. CDR3 length: 16 amino acids. V lost 2 bases to trimming and J lost 5 bases, with 19 bases between them. CDR3 in amino acids: CASSLSTVGGSHEQYF. CDR3 DNA: TGTGCCAGCAGCTTATCCACTGTGGGGGGATCCCACGAGCAGTACTTC.

This clonotype appeared many times. V usage is TRBV19 and J usage is TRBJ2-7; TRBD2 matches at 7 bases. The CDR3 extends over 13 amino acids. Germline V gene lookup returns CDR1 LNHDA and CDR2 SQIVND (reference sequence). Trimming removed 4 bases from V and 4 bases from J; junction bases left unmatched: 4. CDR3 sequence: CASSRTSRYEQYF. The CDR3 bases are TGTGCCAGTAGTAGGACTAGTAGGTACGAGCAGTACTTC.